These T cell receptor beta chains were read from a single sample in a study of T-cell memory formation after mild COVID-19. TCRdb used MiXCR to reprocess the 5' RACE reads, holding one entry per CDR3 protein. The sample includes 150,000 to 200,000 distinct CDR3 sequences, roughly 31% of them seen just once. The material sequenced was PBMCs or a T cell subset sorted from them (not recorded which). The source of these receptors is an adult woman who had mild COVID-19 (a few samples of this study predate the infection). Cell type and time point are not known. The CDR3 runs from the conserved cysteine through the conserved F or W. The D gene is left open where the match is weak. A row's size may be missing; if present it is once, few, many or a size class.

CDR3: CASSLTGRTGELFF
DNA: TGTGCCAGCAGCTTGACAGGGCGCACCGGGGAGCTGTTTTTT
V: TRBV7-3
D: TRBD1
J: TRBJ2-2
size: NA

CDR3: CASSQAGFNTGELFF
DNA: TGTGCCAGCAGCCAAGCGGGATTTAACACCGGGGAGCTGTTTTTT
V: TRBV14
D: NA
J: TRBJ2-2
size: NA

CDR3: CAISDQVYEQYF
DNA: TGTGCCATCAGTGATCAGGTCTACGAGCAGTACTTC
V: TRBV10-3
D: NA
J: TRBJ2-7
size: few

CDR3: CASSLALYEQYF
DNA: TGTGCCAGCAGCTTAGCCCTCTACGAGCAGTACTTC
V: TRBV7-9
D: NA
J: TRBJ2-7
size: many

CDR3: CAWSGGVNTEAFF
DNA: TGTGCCTGGAGCGGCGGAGTGAACACTGAAGCTTTCTTT
V: TRBV30
D: NA
J: TRBJ1-1
size: NA

CDR3: CSASRTGVLMDEQFF
DNA: TGCAGTGCTAGCCGAACAGGGGTCTTAATGGATGAGCAGTTCTTC
V: TRBV20-1
D: TRBD1
J: TRBJ2-1
size: NA

CDR3: CASSLGGGATDTQYF
DNA: TGTGCCAGCAGCTTGGGCGGGGGGGCCACAGATACGCAGTATTTT
V: TRBV5-4
D: TRBD2
J: TRBJ2-3
size: NA

CDR3: CASSLTGTEVHGYTF
DNA: TGTGCCAGCAGCTTAACAGGGACGGAAGTCCACGGCTACACCTTC
V: TRBV7-3
D: NA
J: TRBJ1-2
size: few

CDR3: CSVVRAEAFF
DNA: TGCAGCGTTGTCAGGGCTGAAGCTTTCTTT
V: TRBV29-1
D: NA
J: TRBJ1-1
size: NA

CDR3: CASSLTPNPATDTQYF
DNA: TGTGCCAGCAGCTTAACCCCTAACCCGGCGACAGATACGCAGTATTTT
V: TRBV7-3
D: NA
J: TRBJ2-3
size: few

CDR3: CSASADRRNQPQHF
DNA: TGCAGTGCTAGCGCAGATAGGCGCAATCAGCCCCAGCATTTT
V: TRBV20-1
D: NA
J: TRBJ1-5
size: NA

CDR3: CASSQPQHF
DNA: TGTGCCAGCAGTCAGCCCCAGCATTTT
V: TRBV6-1
D: NA
J: TRBJ1-5
size: few

CDR3: CASSLLQRGSSYNEQFF
DNA: TGCGCCAGCAGCTTGTTACAGCGGGGGAGCTCCTACAATGAGCAGTTCTTC
V: TRBV5-1
D: TRBD2
J: TRBJ2-1
size: few

CDR3: CASSSSSAEQYF
DNA: TGTGCCAGCAGCTCCTCATCCGCCGAGCAGTACTTC
V: TRBV7-3
D: NA
J: TRBJ2-7
size: few

CDR3: CATSRDSGGPYNEQFF
DNA: TGTGCCACCAGCAGAGATAGCGGGGGGCCCTACAATGAGCAGTTCTTC
V: TRBV15
D: TRBD2
J: TRBJ2-1
size: few

CDR3: CASSRTGPNEKLFF
DNA: TGTGCCAGCAGCCGGACAGGGCCTAATGAAAAACTGTTTTTT
V: TRBV6-5
D: TRBD1
J: TRBJ1-4
size: NA

CDR3: CASSVQVQETQYF
DNA: TGTGCCAGCAGTGTACAGGTCCAAGAGACCCAGTACTTC
V: TRBV6-6
D: NA
J: TRBJ2-5
size: few

CDR3: CASSPGQGMKRYEQYF
DNA: TGTGCCAGCAGCCCTGGACAGGGAATGAAACGGTACGAGCAGTACTTC
V: TRBV7-6
D: TRBD1
J: TRBJ2-7
size: few

CDR3: CASSSGQLEQYF
DNA: TGTGCCAGCAGTTCCGGACAGCTAGAGCAGTACTTC
V: TRBV6-5
D: NA
J: TRBJ2-7
size: NA

CDR3: CASSLGMGQGYNEQFF
DNA: TGTGCCAGCAGCTTGGGAATGGGACAGGGGTACAATGAGCAGTTCTTC
V: TRBV5-5
D: TRBD1
J: TRBJ2-1
size: NA

CDR3: CATEEMRGPGNTIYF
DNA: TGTGCCACCGAGGAGATGAGGGGGCCCGGAAACACCATATATTTT
V: TRBV11-2
D: TRBD1
J: TRBJ1-3
size: NA

CDR3: CASMTGGGMNTEAFF
DNA: TGCGCCAGCATGACCGGCGGGGGGATGAACACTGAAGCTTTCTTT
V: TRBV5-1
D: NA
J: TRBJ1-1
size: NA

CDR3: CAWSVLRRTNNEQFF
DNA: TGTGCCTGGAGTGTACTCAGGCGCACGAACAATGAGCAGTTCTTC
V: TRBV30
D: NA
J: TRBJ2-1
size: many

CDR3: CATSDPGRTANTGELFF
DNA: TGTGCCACCAGTGATCCTGGACGGACAGCCAACACCGGGGAGCTGTTTTTT
V: TRBV24-1
D: NA
J: TRBJ2-2
size: NA